Shown below are 7 T cell receptor beta chains from a single sample sequenced in a study of T cell repertoires in cytomegalovirus infection. TCRdb analysed the reads with MiXCR anew, one entry per CDR3 protein. This table has about 320,000 distinct CDR3 sequences, over 7.5% appearing once. What was sequenced was PBMCs. Every receptor here comes from a human donor in good health (CMV status not recorded). Some clones in this sample may be carry-over from other donors' samples.

The chain combines TRBV6-1 with TRBJ2-7; the D is unclear. CDR1 is MNHNS, CDR2 SASEGT, per germline. The CDR3 covers 14 residues. V was clipped by 8 bases and J by 4 bases, with 18 bases between them. The CDR3 loop is CASVKGSGPYEQYF. CDR3 DNA: TGTGCCAGCGTGAAGGGATCCGGACCTTACGAGCAGTACTTC.

The sample holds a few counts of this clonotype. The chain is built from TRBV24-1 and TRBJ2-3; TRBD1 matches at 8 bases. The CDR3 totals 16 residues. Germline CDR1 KGHDR, CDR2 SFDVKD. The ends lost 2 bases at V and 4 bases at J; junction bases unmatched: 7. The CDR3 sequence is CATSDSGQGWADTQYF. CDR3 bases: TGTGCCACCAGTGATTCAGGACAGGGATGGGCAGATACGCAGTATTTT.

This clonotype was seen at least ten times. The gene calls are TRBV7-2 and TRBJ2-4; D might be TRBD2 (5 bases). Between the trimmed V and J ends, which lost 8 bases and 3 bases, there was a span of 20 bases. CDR1 and CDR2 (germline): SGHTA, FQGNSA. The CDR3 is made up of 16 amino acids. CDR3 sequence: CASSSPSGRIKNIQYF. The CDR3 DNA reads TGTGCCAGCTCTTCCCCCAGCGGTCGTATCAAAAACATTCAGTACTTC.

This sequence joins TRBV25-1 and TRBJ1-1, with 7 positions matching TRBD1. Trimming at V came to 7 bases and at J to 3 bases, leaving 11 bases not matched to a gene. This CDR3 has 15 amino acids. CDR1 is MGHDK, CDR2 SYGVNS, per germline. In DNA, the CDR3 is TGTGCCAGCAAGAATAACAGGGGAGGAGACACTGAAGCTTTCTTT. Amino acids: CASKNNRGGDTEAFF.

The table lists this clonotype with many counts. V is TRBV12-3 or TRBV12-4 and J is TRBJ2-3; TRBD2 aligns across 7 bases. Trimming took 3 bases from V and 0 from J; bases not matched to a gene: 12. The CDR3 loop spans 18 amino acids. Written as DNA, the CDR3 is TGTGCCAGCAGTTTGAGGCCGCTAGCGGTCACTAGCACAGATACGCAGTATTTT. Amino acid sequence: CASSLRPLAVTSTDTQYF.

V usage is TRBV19 and J usage is TRBJ2-2; D possibly matches TRBD1 or TRBD2 (5 bases each). V lost 9 bases and J lost 3, with 17 bases in between. Per the germline V gene, CDR1 is LNHDA and CDR2 is SQIVND (reference sequence). This CDR3 is 15 amino acids long. The CDR3 spells CASTDFGGDTGELFF. DNA for the CDR3: TGTGCCAGCACAGACTTTGGGGGTGACACCGGGGAGCTGTTTTTT.

There are a few counts of this clonotype. Here the CDR3 reads CASSLEVPNTGELFF. The CDR3 nucleotides are TGTGCCAGCAGCCTGGAAGTTCCGAACACCGGGGAGCTGTTTTTT. This chain connects TRBV7-6 to TRBJ2-2; D not resolved. This CDR3 spans 15 amino acids. Between the trimmed V and J ends, which lost 5 bases and 0 bases, there was a span of 10 bases. Germline-derived CDR1 and CDR2 are SGHVS and FNYEAQ. Full variable domain (outside the CDR3, taken from reference TRBV7-6 and TRBJ2-2): GAGVSQSPRYKVTKRGQDVALRCDPISGHVSLYWYRQALGQGPEFLTYFNYEAQQDKSGLPNDRFSAERPEGSISTLTIQRTEQRDSAMYRCASSLEVPNTGELFFGEGSRLTVL.